This record looks at one T cell receptor beta chain sequence and its context. This sample is drawn from a study of regulatory T cells in long-lasting Graves disease. Time point meaning: newly diagnosed GD, antithyroid drugs for less than 3 months. Extracted RNA from PBMCs served as the source of the TCR library. Germline V gene sequence: CDR1 GTSNPN, CDR2 SVGIG (reference sequence). The CDR3 extends over 13 amino acids. For TCR beta, libraries came from iRepertoire HTBI primers and Arm-PCR of CDR3 regions. MiXCR, applied by TCRdb to the multiplex PCR reads, yields one record per CDR3 protein. The top ten hold about 20% of the sample, which has 300,000 to 400,000 distinct CDR3 sequences, around a sixth seen once.

This specimen consisted of peripheral blood mononuclear cells (PBMCs), obtained at new diagnosis, from a patient treated with antithyroid drugs. This sequence joins TRBV30 and TRBJ2-1; D call uncertain. The receptor comes from a female donor with Graves disease. The CDR3 reads CGAGRSSYNEQFF. The CDR3, as DNA: TGTGGTGCCGGAAGGAGCTCCTACAATGAGCAGTTCTTC.